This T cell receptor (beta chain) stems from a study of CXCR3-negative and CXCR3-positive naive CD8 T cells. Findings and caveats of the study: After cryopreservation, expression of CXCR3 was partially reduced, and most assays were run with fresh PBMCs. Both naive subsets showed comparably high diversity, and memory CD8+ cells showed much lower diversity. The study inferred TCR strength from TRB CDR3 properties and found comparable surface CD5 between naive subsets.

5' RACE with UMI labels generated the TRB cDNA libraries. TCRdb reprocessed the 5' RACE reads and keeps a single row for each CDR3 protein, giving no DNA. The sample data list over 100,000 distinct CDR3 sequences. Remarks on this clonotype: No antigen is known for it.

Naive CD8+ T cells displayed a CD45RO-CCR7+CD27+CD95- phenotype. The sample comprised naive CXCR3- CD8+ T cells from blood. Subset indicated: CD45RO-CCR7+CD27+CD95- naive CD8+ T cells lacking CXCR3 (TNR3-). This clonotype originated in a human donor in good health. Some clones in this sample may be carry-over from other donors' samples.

The CDR3 loop reads CASSHDPEGQLFF. V and J are TRBV3-1 and TRBJ1-4. The CDR3 is 13 amino acids. From germline, CDR1 is LGHDT and CDR2 YNNKEL (reference sequence).